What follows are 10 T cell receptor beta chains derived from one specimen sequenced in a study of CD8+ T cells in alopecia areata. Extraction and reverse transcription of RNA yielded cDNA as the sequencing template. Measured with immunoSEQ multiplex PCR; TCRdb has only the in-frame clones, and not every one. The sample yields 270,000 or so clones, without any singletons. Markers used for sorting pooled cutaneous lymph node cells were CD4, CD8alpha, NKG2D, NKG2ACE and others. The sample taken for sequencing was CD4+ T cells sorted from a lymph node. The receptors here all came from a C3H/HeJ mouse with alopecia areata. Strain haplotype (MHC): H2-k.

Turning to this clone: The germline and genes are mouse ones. Here the CDR3 reads CASSPWDRGNSDYTF. Partial CDR3 DNA: TGTGCCAGCAGTCCGTGGGACAGGGGAAACTCC. This sequence joins TRBV13-1 and TRBJ1-2, with TRBD1 identical over 10 bases. The DNA ends 4 residues before the CDR3 does, and the rest of the CDR3 is filled in from the germline J gene. CDR1 and CDR2 from the germline V gene are NSHNY and SYGAGN. CDR3 length: 15 amino acids. J was trimmed by 1 base and V by 4 bases; bases with no gene match: 4.

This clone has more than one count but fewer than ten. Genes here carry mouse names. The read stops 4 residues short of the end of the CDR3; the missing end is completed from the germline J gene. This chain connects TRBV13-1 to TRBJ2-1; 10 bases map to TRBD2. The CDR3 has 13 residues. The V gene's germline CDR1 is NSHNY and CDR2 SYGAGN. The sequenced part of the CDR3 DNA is TGTGCCAGCAGTGCCTGGGGGGGCGCT. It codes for CASSAWGGA. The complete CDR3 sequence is CASSAWGGAEQFF.

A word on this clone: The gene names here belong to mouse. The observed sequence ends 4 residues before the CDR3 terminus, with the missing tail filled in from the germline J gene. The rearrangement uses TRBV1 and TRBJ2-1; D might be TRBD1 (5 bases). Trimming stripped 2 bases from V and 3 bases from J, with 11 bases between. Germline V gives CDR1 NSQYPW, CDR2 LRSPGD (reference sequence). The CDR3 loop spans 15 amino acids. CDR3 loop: CTCSAHRQSYAEQFF. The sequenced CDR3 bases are TGCACCTGCAGTGCACATCGACAGAGCTATGCT.

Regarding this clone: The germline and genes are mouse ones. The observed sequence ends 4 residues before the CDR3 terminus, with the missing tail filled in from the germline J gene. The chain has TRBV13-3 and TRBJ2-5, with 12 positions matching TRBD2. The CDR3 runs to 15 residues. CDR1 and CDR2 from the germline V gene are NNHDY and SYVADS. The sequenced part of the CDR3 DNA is TGTGCCAGCAGTGATGGGGACTGGGGGGCGGAC. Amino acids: CASSDGDWGAD. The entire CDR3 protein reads CASSDGDWGADTQYF.

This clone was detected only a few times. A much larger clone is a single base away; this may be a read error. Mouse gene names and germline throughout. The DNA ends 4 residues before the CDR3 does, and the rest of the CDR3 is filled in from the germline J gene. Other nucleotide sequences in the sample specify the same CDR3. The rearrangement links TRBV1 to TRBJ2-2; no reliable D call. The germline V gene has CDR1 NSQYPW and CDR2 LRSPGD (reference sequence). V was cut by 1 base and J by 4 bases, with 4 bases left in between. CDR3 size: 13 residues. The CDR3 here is CTCSAVGTGQLYF. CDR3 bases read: TGCACCTGCAGTGCAGTGGGCACCGGG.

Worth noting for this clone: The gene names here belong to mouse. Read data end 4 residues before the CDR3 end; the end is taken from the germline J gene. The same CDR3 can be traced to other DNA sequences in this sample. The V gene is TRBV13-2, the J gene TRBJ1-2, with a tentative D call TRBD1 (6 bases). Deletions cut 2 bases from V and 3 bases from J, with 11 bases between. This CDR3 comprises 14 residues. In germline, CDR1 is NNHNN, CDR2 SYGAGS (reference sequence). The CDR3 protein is CASGDARGDSDYTF. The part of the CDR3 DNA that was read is TGTGCCAGCGGTGACGCCAGGGGCGACTCC.

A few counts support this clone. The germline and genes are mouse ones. The DNA read from the CDR3 is TGTGCCAGCAGTATCCGCTGGGGGGTCCAAGAC. This gives the protein CASSIRWGVQD. Given in full, the CDR3 is CASSIRWGVQDTQYF. The rearrangement links TRBV19 to TRBJ2-5; 8 bases map to TRBD2. Coverage ceases 4 residues before the CDR3 finishes, and the germline J gene fills in the end. The CDR3 covers 15 residues. The J segment lost 2 bases and the V segment lost 2 bases, leaving 4 bases of the junction unmatched. Germline CDR1 and CDR2: FNHDT and SITEND (reference sequence).

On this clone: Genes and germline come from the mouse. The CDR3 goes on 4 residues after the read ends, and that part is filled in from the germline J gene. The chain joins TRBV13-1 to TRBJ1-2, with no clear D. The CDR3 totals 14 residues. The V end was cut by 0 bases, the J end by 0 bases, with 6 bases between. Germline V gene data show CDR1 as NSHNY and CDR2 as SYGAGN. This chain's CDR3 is CASSDDTANSDYTF. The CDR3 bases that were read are TGTGCCAGCAGTGATGACACAGCAAACTCC.

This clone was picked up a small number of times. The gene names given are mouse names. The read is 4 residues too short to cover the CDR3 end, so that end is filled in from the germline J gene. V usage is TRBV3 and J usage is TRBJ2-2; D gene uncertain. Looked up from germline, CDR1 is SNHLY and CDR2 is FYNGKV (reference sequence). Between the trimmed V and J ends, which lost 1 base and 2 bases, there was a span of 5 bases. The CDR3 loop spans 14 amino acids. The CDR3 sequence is CASSLEQNTGQLYF. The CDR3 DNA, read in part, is TGTGCCAGCAGCTTAGAACAGAACACCGGG.

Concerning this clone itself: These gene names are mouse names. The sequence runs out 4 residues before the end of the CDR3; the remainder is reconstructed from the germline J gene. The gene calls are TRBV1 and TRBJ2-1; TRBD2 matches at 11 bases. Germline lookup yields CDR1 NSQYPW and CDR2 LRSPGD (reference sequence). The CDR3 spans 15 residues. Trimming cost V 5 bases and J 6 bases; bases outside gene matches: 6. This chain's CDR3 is CTCSHGLGGGAEQFF. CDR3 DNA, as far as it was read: TGCACCTGCAGTCATGGACTGGGGGGAGGTGCT.